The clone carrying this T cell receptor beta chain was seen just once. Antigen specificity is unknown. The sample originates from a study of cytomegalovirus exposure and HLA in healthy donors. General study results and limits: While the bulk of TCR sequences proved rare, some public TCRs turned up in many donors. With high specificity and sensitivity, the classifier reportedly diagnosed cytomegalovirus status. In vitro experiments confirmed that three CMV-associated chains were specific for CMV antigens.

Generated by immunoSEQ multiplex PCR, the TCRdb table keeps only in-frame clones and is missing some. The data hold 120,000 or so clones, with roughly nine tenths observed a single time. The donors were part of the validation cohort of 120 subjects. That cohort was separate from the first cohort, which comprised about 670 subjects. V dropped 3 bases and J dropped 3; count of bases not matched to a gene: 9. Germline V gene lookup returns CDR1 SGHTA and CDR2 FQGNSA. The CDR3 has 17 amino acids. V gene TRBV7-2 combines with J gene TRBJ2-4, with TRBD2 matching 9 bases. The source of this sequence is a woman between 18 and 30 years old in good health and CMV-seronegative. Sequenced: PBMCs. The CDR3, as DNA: TGTGCCAGCAGCTTCTCCAGTAGCGGGAGAAACAAAAACATTCAGTACTTC. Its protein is CASSFSSSGRNKNIQYF.